This TCR beta chain was captured by sequencing in a study of cytomegalovirus exposure and HLA in healthy donors. Overall study results and limits: The authors confirmed in vitro that three CMV-associated chains were specific for CMV antigens. Cytomegalovirus status, reportedly, was diagnosed with high specificity and sensitivity by the classifier.

With respect to this clone: Its antigen is as yet unknown.

TCRdb keeps only in-frame clones here, not all; method: immunoSEQ multiplex PCR. The data hold 180,000 or so clones, with about 89% observed a single time. The donors were members of the validation cohort comprising some 120 subjects, separate from the roughly 670-subject first cohort. The CDR3 has 14 residues. Germline CDR1 SNHLY, CDR2 FYNNEI. V lost 8 bases and J lost 2, with 13 bases in between. The clonotype comes from a man under 40 in good health and CMV-seropositive. The chain combines TRBV2 with TRBJ2-1; no clear D. The sample comprised PBMCs. The DNA for the CDR3 is TGTGCCAGCTCCACAGTCGTGGCCTACAATGAGCAGTTCTTC. Protein product: CASSTVVAYNEQFF. Using reference TRBV2 and TRBJ2-1 for the parts outside the CDR3, the full variable domain is EPEVTQTPSHQVTQMGQEVILRCVPISNHLYFYWYRQILGQKVEFLVSFYNNEISEKSEIFDDQFSVERPDGSNFTLKIRSTKLEDSAMYFCASSTVVAYNEQFFGPGTRLTVL.